Below are 32 T cell receptor beta chains sequenced from a single sample in a study of blood T cell repertoires in COVID-19. The protocol was immunoSEQ multiplex PCR, while the TCRdb copy is restricted to in-frame clones and leaves out a portion. The table includes more than 60,000 clones, over 85% detected once. The sequenced material came from peripheral blood. These TCRs come from an elderly woman with active or convalescent COVID-19.

The genes are TRBV11-2 and TRBJ2-7; D may be TRBD1 (6 bases). The germline V gene has CDR1 SGHAT and CDR2 FQNNGV. The CDR3 spans 16 residues. V was clipped by 3 bases and J by 0 bases, with 15 bases between them. CDR3 loop: CASSLWDNIPSYEQYF. DNA for the CDR3: TGTGCCAGCAGCTTGTGGGACAATATCCCCTCCTACGAGCAGTACTTC. Full variable domain (rest looked up from reference TRBV11-2 and TRBJ2-7): EAGVAQSPRYKIIEKRQSVAFWCNPISGHATLYWYQQILGQGPKLLIQFQNNGVVDDSQLPKDRFSAERLKGVDSTLKIQPAKLEDSAVYLCASSLWDNIPSYEQYFGPGTRLTVT.

The chain is built from TRBV27 and TRBJ2-1; 8 positions agree with TRBD2. CDR3 size: 16 residues. Germline trimming cut 4 bases from V and 2 bases from J; bases unmatched to any gene: 7. Germline-derived CDR1 and CDR2 are MNHEY and SMNVEV (reference sequence). CDR3 loop: CASSWTQRGPYNEQFF. CDR3 DNA: TGTGCCAGCAGTTGGACCCAGCGGGGGCCCTACAATGAGCAGTTCTTC.

V is TRBV5-1 and J is TRBJ1-2; no clear D. The CDR3 extends over 14 amino acids. Germline V gene data show CDR1 as SGHRS and CDR2 as YFSETQ. Between the trimmed V and J ends, which lost 0 bases and 2 bases, there was a span of 8 bases. The CDR3 nucleotides read TGCGCCAGCAGCTTGGACAGTTCGAACTATGGCTACACCTTC. The encoded protein is CASSLDSSNYGYTF.

The chain couples TRBV4-3 to TRBJ1-2; 8 bases agree with TRBD1. J gave up 5 bases and V 8 bases, and 1 base lay outside the gene matches. The CDR3 extends over 11 amino acids. Germline V CDR1 and CDR2: LGHNA, YSLEER. CDR3 region: CASGTGYGYTF. The CDR3 nucleotides are TGCGCCAGCGGGACAGGATATGGCTACACCTTC.

The V and J genes are TRBV9 and TRBJ2-5; D is perhaps TRBD1 (5 bases). Per germline, CDR1 SGDLS and CDR2 YYNGEE. V lost 5 bases and J 1 base, leaving 15 bases between the germline ends. The length of the CDR3 is 15 residues. The CDR3 DNA reads as TGTGCCAGCAGTCCCAATCCACAGGCCCAAGAGACCCAGTACTTC. It translates to CASSPNPQAQETQYF.

Only one count was recorded for this clone. The rearrangement uses TRBV7-9 and TRBJ1-2; weak D call: TRBD1 (6 bases). V dropped 6 bases and J dropped 5 bases, with 16 bases sitting between them. The length of the CDR3 is 14 residues. The germline V gene encodes CDR1 SEHNR and CDR2 FQNEAQ (reference sequence). The chain's CDR3 is CASRKWGLEYGYTF. For the CDR3, the DNA is TGTGCCAGCAGGAAGTGGGGGCTTGAGTATGGCTACACCTTC.

This clone was detected once. The chain joins TRBV28 to TRBJ2-1; possible D gene TRBD1, 5 bases. The CDR3 is made up of 12 amino acids. Trimming removed 3 bases from V and 10 bases from J, with 10 bases in between. Germline values: CDR1 MDHEN, CDR2 SYDVKM. The CDR3 DNA sequence: TGTGCCAGCAGTTTGGGGCGGAAAGAGCAGTTCTTC. Encoded protein: CASSLGRKEQFF.

The chain recombines TRBV4-3 with TRBJ1-1, with no clear D. The CDR3 extends over 14 amino acids. Trimming shortened V by 2 bases and J by 11 bases, and 18 bases separated the two germline ends. From germline, CDR1 is LGHNA and CDR2 YSLEER. The CDR3 region is CASSQTRTPVGAFF. CDR3 sequence (DNA): TGCGCCAGCAGCCAAACTAGGACGCCGGTGGGCGCTTTCTTT.

The V call is TRBV9, the J call TRBJ1-6; D possibly corresponds to TRBD1 (6 bases). Trimming took off 3 bases at V and 9 bases at J, with 19 bases between the two ends. The CDR3 is made up of 16 amino acids. Looked up from germline, CDR1 is SGDLS and CDR2 is YYNGEE. CDR3 in amino acids: CASSAADRPSISPLHF. The CDR3 DNA reads as TGTGCCAGCAGCGCAGCAGACAGGCCCTCGATTTCACCCCTCCACTTT.

The chain combines TRBV7-9 with TRBJ2-5; perhaps TRBD1 as D (5 bases). This CDR3 contains 15 residues. The V end was cut by 1 base, the J end by 2 bases, with 11 bases between. CDR1 and CDR2 from the germline V gene are SEHNR and FQNEAQ (reference sequence). CDR3 nucleotides: TGTGCCAGCAGCTTAGTCCTGGGGCAGCAAGAGACCCAGTACTTC. Residues: CASSLVLGQQETQYF.

The V gene is TRBV7-7, the J gene TRBJ2-5; 15 bases line up with TRBD2. Unmatched junction bases numbered 6, after V lost 4 bases and J lost 6 bases. From germline, CDR1 is SSHAT and CDR2 FNYEAQ (reference sequence). CDR3 size: 16 residues. The CDR3 DNA reads as TGTGCCAGCAGCTCCGGACTAGCGGGGGGGATGCAGACCCAGTACTTC. This gives the protein CASSSGLAGGMQTQYF.

The chain employs TRBV28 and TRBJ2-7; D gene uncertain. Germline V gene data show CDR1 as MDHEN and CDR2 as SYDVKM. Trimming removed 4 bases at V and 0 bases at J, with 13 bases between. This CDR3 is built from 15 residues. CDR3 DNA: TGTGCCAGCAGTTCGCCGACGGCTAGCTCCTACGAGCAGTACTTC. Translation: CASSSPTASSYEQYF.

This clone has just one count. The chain employs TRBV4-1 and TRBJ2-5; a weak D match, TRBD1 (5 bases). This CDR3 comprises 15 residues. With 0 bases removed from V and 9 bases from J, the gap between germline ends came to 17 bases. Germline CDR1 MGHRA, CDR2 YSYEKL. The CDR3 loop is CASSQEDINQGAQYF. The CDR3 bases are TGCGCCAGCAGCCAAGAGGACATTAACCAAGGGGCCCAGTACTTC.

The chain couples TRBV6-2 or TRBV6-3 to TRBJ2-7; TRBD1 is a possible D gene (5 bases). The CDR3 contains 17 residues. Trimming removed 2 bases from V and 5 bases from J, with 22 bases in between. Germline lookup yields CDR1 MNHEY and CDR2 SVGEGT. The CDR3 nucleotides are TGTGCCAGCAGTTACGGGCAGGGAAACCCATCAAAGGACGAGCAGTACTTC. Residues: CASSYGQGNPSKDEQYF.

V is TRBV19 and J is TRBJ1-1; D remains unclear. Germline CDR1 and CDR2: LNHDA and SQIVND (reference sequence). The CDR3 has 16 amino acids. Trimming cost V 1 base and J 0 bases, with 12 bases left between them. CDR3: CASSIVGSGMNTEAFF. CDR3 nucleotide sequence: TGTGCCAGTAGTATAGTCGGGTCGGGAATGAACACTGAAGCTTTCTTT.

The chain carries TRBV25-1 and TRBJ1-6; a weak D match, TRBD1 (6 bases). CDR1 MGHDK and CDR2 SYGVNS come from the germline V gene. The CDR3 contains 15 residues. V was clipped by 4 bases and J by 5 bases, with 12 bases between them. In nucleotides, the CDR3 is TGTGCCAGCAGTGCAGACAGGATTAATAATTCACCCCTCCACTTT. It is translated as CASSADRINNSPLHF.

V usage is TRBV4-1 and J usage is TRBJ2-7; the match to TRBD2 covers 10 bases. Germline V CDR1 and CDR2: MGHRA, YSYEKL. The CDR3 spans 18 residues. J was trimmed by 4 bases and V by 0 bases; bases with no gene match: 12. Here the CDR3 reads CASSQDPQRGGLIYEQYF. DNA for the CDR3: TGCGCCAGCAGCCAAGATCCCCAGCGGGGGGGTCTCATTTACGAGCAGTACTTC.

V and J are TRBV2 and TRBJ2-1; 8 nucleotides match TRBD2. J was trimmed by 4 bases and V by 3 bases; bases with no gene match: 5. The CDR3 has 15 amino acids. The germline gives CDR1 SNHLY, CDR2 FYNNEI. The CDR3 DNA reads TGTGCCAGCAGTGAGCTAGCGGGTACTTACAATGAGCAGTTCTTC. This gives the protein CASSELAGTYNEQFF. The full variable domain, completed using reference TRBV2 and TRBJ2-1, is EPEVTQTPSHQVTQMGQEVILRCVPISNHLYFYWYRQILGQKVEFLVSFYNNEISEKSEIFDDQFSVERPDGSNFTLKIRSTKLEDSAMYFCASSELAGTYNEQFFGPGTRLTVL.

V usage is TRBV7-3 and J usage is TRBJ2-1; 8 bases are shared with TRBD1. The CDR3 runs to 15 residues. Germline V gene lookup returns CDR1 SGHTA and CDR2 FQGTGA. Trimming cost V 3 bases and J 2 bases; bases outside gene matches: 3. The CDR3, as DNA: TGTGCCAGCAGCTTGACAGGGGTGGCCTACAATGAGCAGTTCTTC. Protein product: CASSLTGVAYNEQFF.

The CDR3 DNA sequence: TGTGCCAGCAGCACAGCCAGTAGAGGGCATCAGCCCCAGCATTTT. It codes for CASSTASRGHQPQHF. The chain couples TRBV7-2 to TRBJ1-5; D is undetermined. CDR3 length equals 15 residues. Germline CDR1 reads SGHTA; CDR2 reads FQGNSA. The V end was cut by 5 bases, the J end by 5 bases, with 16 bases between.

The chain is built from TRBV7-3 and TRBJ2-1; no firm D call. There are 12 residues in the CDR3. The V and J ends lost 5 bases and 7 bases respectively, with 9 bases between them. Germline assignment: CDR1 SGHTA and CDR2 FQGTGA. The CDR3 region has the DNA TGTGCCAGCAGCCAAACGGGTAATGAGCAGTTCTTC. Its protein product is CASSQTGNEQFF.

This sequence joins TRBV3-1 (or the pseudogene TRBV3-2) and TRBJ1-2; a possible D gene is TRBD1 (5 bases). The V gene's germline CDR1 is LGHDT and CDR2 YNNKEL (reference sequence). The CDR3 contains 13 residues. V dropped 1 base and J dropped 8 bases, with 11 bases sitting between them. For the CDR3, the DNA is TGTGCCAGCAGCCAAGCAGGGTCGGGCGGCTACACCTTC. Protein sequence: CASSQAGSGGYTF.

The chain recombines TRBV4-3 with TRBJ1-1; no reliable D call. Trimming took 1 base from V and 3 from J, leaving 3 bases between them. Looked up from germline, CDR1 is LGHNA and CDR2 is YSLEER. The CDR3 contains 12 residues. DNA of the CDR3: TGCGCCAGCAGCCAAGCCGACACTGAAGCTTTCTTT. The encoded protein is CASSQADTEAFF.

V and J are TRBV6-2 or TRBV6-3 and TRBJ2-7; 8 bases align to TRBD1. Germline assignment: CDR1 MNHEY and CDR2 SVGEGT. Trimming took 0 bases from V and 5 from J; bases not matched to a gene: 9. This CDR3 region has 16 residues. CDR3 in DNA: TGTGCCAGCAGTTACTCCCCCGGACAGGGTTCCCACGAGCAGTACTTC. Translation gives CASSYSPGQGSHEQYF.

The J gene is TRBJ1-1, the V gene TRBV7-2, with TRBD1 matching over 10 bases. The germline V gene encodes CDR1 SGHTA and CDR2 FQGNSA. CDR3 length: 16 amino acids. Trimming cost V 3 bases and J 5 bases; bases outside gene matches: 9. In nucleotides, the CDR3 is TGTGCCAGCAGCTTCTCCGGGACAGGGGTTGGGACTGAAGCTTTCTTT. Translation: CASSFSGTGVGTEAFF.

The rearrangement links TRBV5-4 to TRBJ2-7; TRBD1 matches at 11 bases. The J segment lost 6 bases and the V segment lost 5 bases, leaving 4 bases of the junction unmatched. The CDR3 covers 13 residues. Germline V gene data show CDR1 as SGHNT and CDR2 as YYREEE (reference sequence). As DNA, the CDR3 is TGTGCCAGCAGGGGGACAGGGGGGGCCGAGCAGTACTTC. Encoded protein: CASRGTGGAEQYF.

This chain links TRBV5-4 with TRBJ2-1; maybe TRBD1 (6 bases). The CDR3 loop spans 15 amino acids. Trimming stripped 4 bases from V and 2 bases from J, with 13 bases between. The germline V gene encodes CDR1 SGHNT and CDR2 YYREEE (reference sequence). The CDR3 DNA sequence: TGTGCCAGCAGCCTATCAGGGGAACCCTACAATGAGCAGTTCTTC. Its translation is CASSLSGEPYNEQFF.

This clone was seen once. The DNA of the CDR3 is TGTGCCAGCAGTTTATACAGGCCCGATAATTCACCCCTCCACTTT. Translated: CASSLYRPDNSPLHF. This chain connects TRBV28 to TRBJ1-6, with a weak D call TRBD1 (5 bases). Trimming removed 1 base from V and 5 bases from J, with 9 bases in between. The germline V gene encodes CDR1 MDHEN and CDR2 SYDVKM. The CDR3 covers 15 residues.

The chain couples TRBV28 to TRBJ1-5; possibly TRBD1 for D (5 bases). This CDR3 comprises 14 residues. CDR1 is MDHEN and CDR2 is SYDVKM in the germline V gene. V was shortened by 3 bases and J by 7 bases, with 13 bases between the two germline ends. The CDR3 DNA sequence: TGTGCCAGCAGTTTTCGAGGCGGGGCCCAGCCCCAGCATTTT. Its protein is CASSFRGGAQPQHF.

This chain uses TRBV13 with TRBJ2-1, with TRBD1 as a possible D gene (5 bases). CDR3 length: 12 amino acids. The V and J ends lost 5 bases and 7 bases respectively, with 9 bases between them. In germline, CDR1 is PRHDT, CDR2 FYEKMQ (reference sequence). CDR3 DNA: TGTGCCAGCAGCCAGGGCTTAAATGAGCAGTTCTTC. Protein sequence: CASSQGLNEQFF. The full variable domain, rest sourced from reference TRBV13 and TRBJ2-1, is AAGVIQSPRHLIKEKRETATLKCYPIPRHDTVYWYQQGPGQDPQFLISFYEKMQSDKGSIPDRFSAQQFSDYHSELNMSSLELGDSALYFCASSQGLNEQFFGPGTRLTVL.

The chain has TRBV5-1 and TRBJ1-6, with 8 bases identical to TRBD1. This CDR3 is built from 15 residues. V gave up 0 bases and J gave up 6 bases; unmatched junction bases: 2. From germline, CDR1 is SGHRS and CDR2 YFSETQ. The CDR3 sequence is CASSLGTGINSPLHF. The CDR3 DNA sequence: TGCGCCAGCAGCTTGGGGACAGGGATTAATTCACCCCTCCACTTT. The full variable domain, rest sourced from reference TRBV5-1 and TRBJ1-6, is KAGVTQTPRYLIKTRGQQVTLSCSPISGHRSVSWYQQTPGQGLQFLFEYFSETQRNKGNFPGRFSGRQFSNSRSEMNVSTLELGDSALYLCASSLGTGINSPLHFGNGTRLTVT.

The rearrangement links TRBV7-9 to TRBJ1-2; D is possibly TRBD1 (5 bases). Germline CDR1 is SEHNR and CDR2 is FQNEAQ (reference sequence). The CDR3 sequence is 15 residues long. Between the trimmed V and J ends, which lost 1 base and 8 bases, there was a span of 17 bases. In DNA, the CDR3 is TGTGCCAGCAGCTTAGACTCCACCAGGGATCAGGGCTACACCTTC. Residues: CASSLDSTRDQGYTF.